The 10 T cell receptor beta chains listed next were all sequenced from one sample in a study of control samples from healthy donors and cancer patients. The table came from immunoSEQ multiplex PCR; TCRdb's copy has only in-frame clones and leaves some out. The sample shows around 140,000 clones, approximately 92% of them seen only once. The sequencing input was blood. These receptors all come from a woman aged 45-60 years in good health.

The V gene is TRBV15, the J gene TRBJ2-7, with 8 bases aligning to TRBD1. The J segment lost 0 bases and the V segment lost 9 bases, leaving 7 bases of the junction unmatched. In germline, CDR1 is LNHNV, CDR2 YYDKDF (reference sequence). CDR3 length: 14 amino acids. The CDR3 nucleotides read TGTGCCACGGGGACAGGCGGAACCTCCTACGAGCAGTACTTC. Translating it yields CATGTGGTSYEQYF. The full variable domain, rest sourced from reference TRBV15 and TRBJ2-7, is DAMVIQNPRYQVTQFGKPVTLSCSQTLNHNVMYWYQQKSSQAPKLLFHYYDKDFNNEADTPDNFQSRRPNTSFCFLDIRSPGLGDTAMYLCATGTGGTSYEQYFGPGTRLTVT.

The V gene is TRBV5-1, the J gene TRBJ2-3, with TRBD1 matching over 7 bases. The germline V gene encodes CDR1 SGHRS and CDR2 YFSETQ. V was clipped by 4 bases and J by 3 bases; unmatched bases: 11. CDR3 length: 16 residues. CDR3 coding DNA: TGCGCCAGCAGCAACAAGACAGGGTCCGGAACAGATACGCAGTATTTT. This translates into CASSNKTGSGTDTQYF.

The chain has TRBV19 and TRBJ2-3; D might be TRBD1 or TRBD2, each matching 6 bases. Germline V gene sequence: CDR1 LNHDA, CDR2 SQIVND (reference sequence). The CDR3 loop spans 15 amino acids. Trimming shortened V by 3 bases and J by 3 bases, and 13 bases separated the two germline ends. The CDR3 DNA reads TGTGCCAGTAGTATGGGGGGCGTAAGAACAGATACGCAGTATTTT. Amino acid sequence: CASSMGGVRTDTQYF.

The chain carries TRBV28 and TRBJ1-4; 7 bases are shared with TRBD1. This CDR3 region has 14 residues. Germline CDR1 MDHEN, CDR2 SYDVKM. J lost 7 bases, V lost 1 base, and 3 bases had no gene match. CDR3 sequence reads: CASSLSGGSEKLFF. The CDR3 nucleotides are TGTGCCAGCAGTTTATCAGGGGGGAGTGAAAAACTGTTTTTT.

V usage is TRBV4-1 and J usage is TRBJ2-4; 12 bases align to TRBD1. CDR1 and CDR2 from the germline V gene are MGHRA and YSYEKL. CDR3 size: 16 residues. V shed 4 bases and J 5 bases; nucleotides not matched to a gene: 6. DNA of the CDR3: TGCGCCAGCAGCCGATGGGACAGGGGGCCGCAAAACATTCAGTACTTC. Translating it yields CASSRWDRGPQNIQYF.

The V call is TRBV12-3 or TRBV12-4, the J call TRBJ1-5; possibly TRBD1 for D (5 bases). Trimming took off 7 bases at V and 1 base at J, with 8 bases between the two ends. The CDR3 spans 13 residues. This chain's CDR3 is CASKSGSNQPQHF. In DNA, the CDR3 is TGTGCCAGCAAATCAGGGAGCAATCAGCCCCAGCATTTT.

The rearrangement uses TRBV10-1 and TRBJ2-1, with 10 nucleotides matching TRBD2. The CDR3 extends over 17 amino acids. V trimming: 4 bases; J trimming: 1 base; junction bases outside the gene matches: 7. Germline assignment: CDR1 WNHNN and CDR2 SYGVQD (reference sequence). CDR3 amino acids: CASSGLAGANSYNEQFF. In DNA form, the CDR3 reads TGCGCCAGCAGTGGCCTAGCGGGGGCGAATTCCTACAATGAGCAGTTCTTC.

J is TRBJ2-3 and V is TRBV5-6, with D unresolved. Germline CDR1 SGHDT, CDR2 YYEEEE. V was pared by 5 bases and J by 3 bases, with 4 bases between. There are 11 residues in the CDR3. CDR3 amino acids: CASRGTDTQYF. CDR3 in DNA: TGTGCCAGCAGGGGAACAGATACGCAGTATTTT.

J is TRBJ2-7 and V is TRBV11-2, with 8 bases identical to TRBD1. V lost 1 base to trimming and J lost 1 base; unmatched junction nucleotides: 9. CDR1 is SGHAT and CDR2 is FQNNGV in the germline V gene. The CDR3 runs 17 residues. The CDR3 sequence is CASSLVQTGGWSYEQYF. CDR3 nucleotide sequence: TGTGCCAGCAGCTTAGTCCAAACAGGGGGTTGGTCCTACGAGCAGTACTTC.

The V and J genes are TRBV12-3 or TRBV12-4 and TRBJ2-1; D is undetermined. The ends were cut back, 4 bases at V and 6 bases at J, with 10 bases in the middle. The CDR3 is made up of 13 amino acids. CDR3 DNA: TGTGCCAGCAGTTCTGGCAGCCCCAATGAGCAGTTCTTC. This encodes CASSSGSPNEQFF.